The 18 T cell receptor beta chains below come from one sample, sequenced in a study of shared clonotypes between healthy human individuals. Using immunoSEQ multiplex PCR, the repertoire was profiled, and TCRdb retains in-frame clones only, with some absent. The sample consists of over 1.4 million clones, around 97% of them appearing once. Specimen: naive CD4+ T cells sorted from blood. As to subset: CD45RA+ positively selected. Source of these receptors: a man aged 25-40 years in good health.

The rearrangement joins TRBV27 to TRBJ1-2; 11 bases align to TRBD1. This CDR3 is 15 amino acids long. Unmatched junction bases numbered 6, after V lost 3 bases and J lost 6 bases. In germline, CDR1 is MNHEY, CDR2 SMNVEV (reference sequence). The CDR3 region is CASSFLDRGQNGYTF. The CDR3 DNA reads TGTGCCAGCAGTTTTTTGGACAGGGGGCAGAATGGCTACACCTTC.

As for this clone: This specimen includes other DNA sequences encoding the same CDR3. The genes are TRBV29-1 and TRBJ2-7; 7 bases agree with TRBD1. This CDR3 has 13 amino acids. The V gene end was trimmed by 4 bases and the J gene end by 0 bases; junction bases not matched to a gene: 3. Germline lookup yields CDR1 SQVTM and CDR2 ANQGSEA. CDR3 sequence reads: CSVVRDSSYEQYF. The DNA for the CDR3 is TGCAGCGTTGTCCGGGACAGCTCCTACGAGCAGTACTTC.

The chain is built from TRBV7-2 and TRBJ2-7, with 7 positions matching TRBD2. V was clipped by 5 bases and J by 0 bases; unmatched bases: 7. Germline CDR1 reads SGHTA; CDR2 reads FQGNSA. The CDR3 extends over 15 amino acids. The CDR3 loop reads CASSPVGGYSYEQYF. The CDR3, as DNA: TGTGCCAGCAGCCCAGTCGGGGGGTACTCCTACGAGCAGTACTTC.

In DNA, the CDR3 is TGTGCCAGCGGGTTGTGGGGGATCGGCACTGAAGCTTTCTTT. Residues: CASGLWGIGTEAFF. V is TRBV27 and J is TRBJ1-1; the D gene is possibly TRBD1 (5 bases). The CDR3 loop spans 14 amino acids. Germline CDR1 reads MNHEY; CDR2 reads SMNVEV (reference sequence). The V gene lost 8 bases and the J gene lost 4 bases, with 17 bases spanning the gap.

This chain joins TRBV7-8 and TRBJ2-1; 7 nucleotides align to TRBD1. This CDR3 spans 21 amino acids. Trimming cost V 1 base and J 0 bases; bases outside gene matches: 18. Germline V lookup: CDR1 SGHVS, CDR2 FQNEAQ. The CDR3 loop is CASSLVSYSFRQGVSYNEQFF. The CDR3 DNA sequence: TGTGCCAGCAGCTTAGTCTCTTATAGCTTTCGACAGGGCGTCTCCTACAATGAGCAGTTCTTC.

V is TRBV7-8 and J is TRBJ2-1; 8 bases agree with TRBD1. The CDR3 has 16 residues. V shed 5 bases, J shed 4 bases, and the junction held 10 bases outside the gene matches. Germline V CDR1 and CDR2: SGHVS, FQNEAQ. The CDR3 bases are TGTGCCAGCAGCACCCGACAGGGGACCCAGTACAATGAGCAGTTCTTC. Its protein product is CASSTRQGTQYNEQFF.

The genes are TRBV2 and TRBJ2-7; 7 bases agree with TRBD1. V shed 2 bases and J 2 bases; nucleotides not matched to a gene: 3. The V gene's germline CDR1 is SNHLY and CDR2 FYNNEI. CDR3 length: 14 residues. CDR3 protein: CASSERDRAYEQYF. The CDR3 DNA reads as TGTGCCAGCAGTGAAAGGGACAGAGCCTACGAGCAGTACTTC.

The rearrangement uses TRBV28 and TRBJ1-2; D is uncertain. In germline, CDR1 is MDHEN, CDR2 SYDVKM. CDR3 length: 13 residues. V was pared by 10 bases and J by 2 bases, with 14 bases between. CDR3 coding DNA: TGTGCCACCCTAGCGTCCCTCAACTATGGCTACACCTTC. This gives the protein CATLASLNYGYTF.

The CDR3: CASRQGTSGTSYEQYF. CDR3 coding DNA: TGTGCCAGCAGACAGGGGACTAGCGGGACGTCCTACGAGCAGTACTTC. The chain uses TRBV6-6 and TRBJ2-7; 13 bases map to TRBD2. The CDR3 is 16 amino acids. Trimming at V came to 6 bases and at J to 1 base, leaving 6 bases not matched to a gene. From germline, CDR1 is MNHNY and CDR2 SVGAGI (reference sequence).

The CDR3 coding sequence is TGTGCCAGCAGAAGTCGGGACTACAATGAGCAGTTCTTC. Translated, it gives CASRSRDYNEQFF. This chain joins TRBV14 and TRBJ2-1; weak D call: TRBD2 (5 bases). Germline lookup yields CDR1 SGHDN and CDR2 FVKESK. CDR3 length equals 13 residues. V shed 6 bases and J shed 3 bases, with 9 bases lying between them. Using reference TRBV14 and TRBJ2-1 for the parts outside the CDR3, the full variable domain is EAGVTQFPSHSVIEKGQTVTLRCDPISGHDNLYWYRRVMGKEIKFLLHFVKESKQDESGMPNNRFLAERTGGTYSTLKVQPAELEDSGVYFCASRSRDYNEQFFGPGTRLTVL.

The V and J genes are TRBV5-8 and TRBJ2-2, with D possibly called TRBD1 or TRBD2 (5 bases each). Germline V CDR1 and CDR2: SGHTS, YDEGEE. The V end lost 0 bases, the J end lost 6 bases, and 9 bases lay between the germline ends. The CDR3 is 14 amino acids. This CDR3 reads CASSLDGDPGELFF. The CDR3 DNA follows: TGTGCCAGCAGCTTGGATGGGGACCCCGGGGAGCTGTTTTTT. Together with reference TRBV5-8 and TRBJ2-2, the CDR3 gives the full variable domain: EAGVTQSPTHLIKTRGQQATLRCSPISGHTSVYWYQQALGLGLQFLLWYDEGEERNRGNFPPRFSGRQFPNYSSELNVNALELEDSALYLCASSLDGDPGELFFGEGSRLTVL.

The chain is built from TRBV6-1 and TRBJ1-5; D is unclear. Trimming left V 6 bases short and J 7 bases short, with 13 bases between. CDR3 length equals 13 residues. The germline V gene encodes CDR1 MNHNS and CDR2 SASEGT. The CDR3 DNA is TGTGCCAGCAGCGTAGAATGGACGCAGCCCCAGCATTTT. It specifies CASSVEWTQPQHF.

The DNA for the CDR3 is TGCGCCAGCAGCCTAGGACTAGCGGGAGGGCGGTATGAGGAGACCCAGTACTTC. Its translation: CASSLGLAGGRYEETQYF. V usage is TRBV23-1 and J usage is TRBJ2-5; 15 positions match TRBD2. TRBV23-1 is treated as an ORF (open reading frame) with a function not yet certain. The V segment lost 6 bases and the J segment 5 bases; nucleotides outside the gene matches: 13. The CDR3 sequence is 18 residues long.

Remarks on this clone: The same CDR3 is also encoded by other DNA sequences in this sample. J is TRBJ2-1 and V is TRBV5-4; D uncertain. Germline V gene sequence: CDR1 SGHNT, CDR2 YYREEE (reference sequence). V lost 2 bases, J lost 3 bases, and 12 bases lay in between. This CDR3 has 15 residues. CDR3 bases: TGTGCCAGCAGCTTCCGGTCGGCTAGCTACAATGAGCAGTTCTTC. It translates to CASSFRSASYNEQFF.

This sequence joins TRBV5-5 and TRBJ2-1, with D tentatively TRBD1 (5 bases). In germline, CDR1 is SGHKS, CDR2 YYEKEE (reference sequence). This CDR3 has 13 amino acids. Trimming left V 2 bases short and J 3 bases short, with 6 bases between. The CDR3, as DNA: TGTGCCAGCAGCTTTGACAGCTACAATGAGCAGTTCTTC. It codes for CASSFDSYNEQFF. Full variable domain (rest looked up from reference TRBV5-5 and TRBJ2-1): DAGVTQSPTHLIKTRGQQVTLRCSPISGHKSVSWYQQVLGQGPQFIFQYYEKEERGRGNFPDRFSARQFPNYSSELNVNALLLGDSALYLCASSFDSYNEQFFGPGTRLTVL.

Only one count was recorded for this clone. The gene calls are TRBV10-3 and TRBJ2-3; D uncertain. The CDR3 runs 11 residues. Trimming cost V 4 bases and J 6 bases, with 5 bases left between them. CDR1 is ENHRY and CDR2 is SYGVKD in the germline V gene. This chain's CDR3 is CAISVIDTQYF. CDR3 sequence (DNA): TGTGCCATCAGTGTTATTGATACGCAGTATTTT.

The V and J genes are TRBV11-2 and TRBJ2-1, with 7 nucleotides matching TRBD2. Germline CDR1 and CDR2: SGHAT and FQNNGV. Unmatched junction bases numbered 7, after V lost 3 bases and J lost 8 bases. This CDR3 is built from 14 residues. The CDR3 region has the DNA TGTGCCAGCAGCTTCGGGGGAGGGTTGTATGAGCAGTTCTTC. This sequence encodes CASSFGGGLYEQFF.

This chain joins TRBV5-1 and TRBJ2-3; TRBD2 agrees at 13 bases. The germline gives CDR1 SGHRS, CDR2 YFSETQ. The V and J ends lost 3 bases and 4 bases, in that order; junction bases with no gene match: 8. The CDR3 sequence is 17 residues long. CDR3 coding DNA: TGCGCCAGCAGCTCAGGACTAGCGGGAGTTTGGGCAGATACGCAGTATTTT. Translated, it gives CASSSGLAGVWADTQYF.